Listed below are T cell receptor beta chains from one sample, sequenced in a study of identical twins. One entry per CDR3 protein results from TCRdb running MiXCR on the 5' RACE reads. The profile shows hundreds of thousands of distinct CDR3 sequences, 15% to 20% of them singletons. The same specimen was also included in a second study, on T cells expressing NK-cell markers.

The sample taken for sequencing was PBMCs. The receptors derive from a woman aged 18-35 years in good health. CDR3s include the opening cysteine and the closing phenylalanine or tryptophan. Each record gives: J gene, D gene, V gene, clone size, CDR3 DNA, CDR3 protein. A D gene is named only where the DNA matches it firmly. The size field is filled for only some rows; it gives once, few, many or a size class.

TRBJ1-5,-,TRBV15,few,TGTGCCACCAGCAGAGCCGGTAGCAATCAGCCCCAGCATTTT,CATSRAGSNQPQHF
TRBJ2-1,-,TRBV20-1,-,TGCAGTGCTAGTGAGGGACTCGCCTACAATGAGCAGTTCTTC,CSASEGLAYNEQFF
TRBJ2-7,TRBD1,TRBV20-1,few,TGCAGTGCTAGCCCGGGACAGGGGAGCTCCTACGAGCAGTACTTC,CSASPGQGSSYEQYF
TRBJ1-5,-,TRBV6-2/TRBV6-3,few,TGTGCCAGCACCCAAGGGCAGTTCAATCAGCCCCAGCATTTT,CASTQGQFNQPQHF
TRBJ1-1,TRBD1,TRBV5-1,-,TGCGCCAGCAGCTCACAAACAGGGGGCCTTAGCACTGAAGCCTTCTTT,CASSSQTGGLSTEAFF
TRBJ2-3,-,TRBV7-2,few,TGTGCCAGCAGCTTAGGAAACTCGGACCTCACAGATACGCAGTATTTT,CASSLGNSDLTDTQYF
TRBJ1-2,-,TRBV7-9,few,TGTGCCAGCAGCTTTGAACTTGTCAACTATGGCTACACCTTC,CASSFELVNYGYTF
TRBJ2-1,TRBD2,TRBV20-1,-,TGCTGTGCTAAAGTGAGGGGGACTAGCCGCTACAATGAGCAGTTCTTC,CCAKVRGTSRYNEQFF
TRBJ2-5,TRBD2,TRBV20-1,few,TGCAGTGCTCCTAATCGGGCTAGCGGGGATGGGGAGACCCAGTACTTC,CSAPNRASGDGETQYF
TRBJ2-7,-,TRBV5-1,few,TGCGCCAGCAGCGTCTTACTCTCGCGGGCCCACGAGCAGTACTTC,CASSVLLSRAHEQYF
TRBJ1-6,-,TRBV15,few,TGTGCCACCAGCAGACAGGGAAATTCACCCCTCCACTTT,CATSRQGNSPLHF
TRBJ1-1,TRBD1,TRBV5-6,-,TGTGCCAGCAGCGCCAAGACAGGGGAGGTGAAGAACACTGAAGCTTTCTTT,CASSAKTGEVKNTEAFF
TRBJ1-5,-,TRBV6-1,-,TGTGCCAGCAACAGGGAGGGCAATCAGCCCCAGCATTTT,CASNREGNQPQHF
TRBJ2-2,-,TRBV7-8,few,TGTGCCGGGAAGGGGGGACTTCGCGCGAACACCGGGGAGCTGTTTTTT,CAGKGGLRANTGELFF
TRBJ2-7,TRBD2,TRBV18,-,TGTGCCAGCTCACTAGATTGGGGACTACCTTTCTACGAGCAGTACTTC,CASSLDWGLPFYEQYF
TRBJ2-7,TRBD1,TRBV27,-,TGTGCCAGCAGTTCCCGGACAGGGGTTGATGTCGAGCAGTACTTC,CASSSRTGVDVEQYF
TRBJ2-1,-,TRBV7-6,-,TGTGCCAGCAGCTTAGCGTCTAGTGAGCAGTTCTTC,CASSLASSEQFF
TRBJ2-3,TRBD2,TRBV4-2,few,TGTGCCAGCAGCCAAGATTACCTCCAGCGGGGGGGCGCAGATACGCAGTATTTT,CASSQDYLQRGGADTQYF
TRBJ2-2,-,TRBV20-1,-,TGCAGTGCTAGCGGGAATTCGGGCACCGGGGAGCTGTTTTTT,CSASGNSGTGELFF
TRBJ1-3,-,TRBV5-1,-,TGCGCCAGCAGCTCCGGGTTGAACACCATATATTTT,CASSSGLNTIYF
TRBJ1-4,TRBD1,TRBV9,few,TGTGCCAGCAGCTCCGGGACAGGGATTGAAAAACTGTTTTTT,CASSSGTGIEKLFF
TRBJ2-1,TRBD2,TRBV6-5,-,TGTGCCAGCAGTTACACTAGCGGGGGCACTTACAATGAGCAGTTCTTC,CASSYTSGGTYNEQFF
TRBJ2-7,-,TRBV7-2,many,TGTGCCAGCAGCTTAGTAGCGACCTCCTACGAGCAGTACTTC,CASSLVATSYEQYF
TRBJ2-3,TRBD2,TRBV29-1,-,TGCAGCGTTTGTCTAGCGGGCGTCACAGATACGCAGTATTTT,CSVCLAGVTDTQYF
TRBJ2-4,-,TRBV12-3/TRBV12-4,few,TGTGCCAGCAGTTTAAAAGGTCCTCAGTACTTC,CASSLKGPQYF
TRBJ2-7,TRBD2,TRBV10-3,-,TGTGCCATCAGTGTCGCAGGGAGCGGGAGATACGAGCAGTACTTC,CAISVAGSGRYEQYF
TRBJ2-5,-,TRBV7-7,many,TGTGCTAGCAGCTTAGGACCGCTAGCCGGACAAGAGACCCAGTACTTC,CASSLGPLAGQETQYF